The clone carrying this T cell receptor beta chain has only a few counts. Its antigen is unknown. Using immunoSEQ multiplex PCR, the repertoire was profiled, and TCRdb retains in-frame clones only, with some absent. The repertoire has tens of thousands of clones, 68% of them found once; the top ten carry about 30%. This record belongs to a study of cytotoxic CD8 clonotypes in ibrutinib-treated CLL. General study points: Baseline levels were approached again at progression, after clonality had risen at ibrutinib response. Against age-matched healthy donors, baseline clonality ran higher and tracked circulating CD8+ T-cell counts.

Material: PBMCs, obtained after 24 months of ibrutinib treatment. This receptor was identified in a human donor with chronic lymphocytic leukemia.

The CDR3 DNA reads TGTGCCAGCAGCCGCCGGGACAGGGTCACCGGGGAGCTGTTTTTT. Its protein product is CASSRRDRVTGELFF. V usage is TRBV5-6 and J usage is TRBJ2-2; 9 bases line up with TRBD1. V shed 4 bases, J shed 4 bases, and the junction held 5 bases outside the gene matches. Germline CDR1 SGHDT, CDR2 YYEEEE. The CDR3 is 15 residues long.